This T cell receptor (beta chain) was recovered during a study of cytomegalovirus exposure and HLA in healthy donors. Study results and limitations: What was likely a sequencing artifact was a cluster of highly shared sequence variants. A list of approximately 160 TCR beta chains associated with cytomegalovirus was given. Later findings reportedly placed an Asian-associated ancestry cluster below the roughly 700-donor mean for N-insertions.

60 Vbeta and 13 Jbeta primers were used in PCR. TCRdb keeps only in-frame clones here, not all; method: immunoSEQ multiplex PCR. The sample contains approximately 190,000 clones, 82% of which appear only once. With respect to this clone: Its antigen is undetermined.

The origin of this receptor is a woman aged 45-60 years in good health and CMV-seropositive. Sequenced material: PBMCs.

The CDR3 nucleotides read TGCGCCAGCAGCCGACAGGGCCAAAGCTCTGGAAACACCATATATTTT. This gives the protein CASSRQGQSSGNTIYF. This chain links TRBV4-1 with TRBJ1-3; 7 nucleotides align to TRBD1. This CDR3 contains 16 residues. From germline, CDR1 is MGHRA and CDR2 YSYEKL. With 4 bases clipped from V and 0 bases from J, the junction kept 6 bases outside the gene matches.